This TCR beta chain emerged from a study of blood T cell repertoires in COVID-19. Study background: T cells, B-cell-depleted T cells, or PBMCs provided the cDNA or gDNA that served as material.

This CDR3 region has 18 residues. Deletions cut 0 bases from V and 0 bases from J, with 15 bases between. Germline V CDR1 and CDR2: LNHNV, YYDKDF (reference sequence). TCRdb's table, derived via immunoSEQ multiplex PCR, lists solely in-frame clones and lacks some. The data contain approximately 91,000 clones, 60% to 85% of them singletons. Sample: peripheral blood. The chain combines TRBV15 with TRBJ1-5, with a tentative D call TRBD1 (5 bases). This TCR was sampled from a man between 65 and 85 years old with acute or convalescent COVID-19. CDR3 sequence: CATSRDPGRIASNQPQHF. The CDR3 bases are TGTGCCACCAGCAGAGATCCAGGGAGGATAGCTAGCAATCAGCCCCAGCATTTT.